The T cell receptor (beta chain) described here comes from a study of regulatory T cells in long-lasting Graves disease. Study-wide context: By definition, persistent Graves' disease involved antithyroid drugs for over 5 years alongside positive TSH receptor antibodies.

This clonotype showed up just once. As yet, its antigen is unknown. The time point denotes: persistent/refractory GD, antithyroid drugs over 5 years with positive TRAb. TCR sequences were obtained from RNA taken from PBMCs. Those enrolled as patients came out of an endocrinology department in Xi'an, China. General study points: There was favoring of TRBV28, TRBJ1-2 and TRBJ2-5 in persistent disease. Authors noted too few samples as a limitation.

Arm-PCR of CDR3 regions with iRepertoire HTBI primers generated TCR beta libraries. TCRdb re-analysed the multiplex PCR reads in MiXCR, keeping a single row per CDR3 protein. The profile shows about 400,000 distinct CDR3 sequences, about 20% of them singletons. This CDR3 is built from 13 residues. Germline V gene sequence: CDR1 SQVTM, CDR2 ANQGSEA. V was clipped by 7 bases and J by 6 bases; unmatched bases: 2. This clonotype was obtained from a female donor with Graves disease. The source was peripheral blood mononuclear cells (PBMCs), collected when the disease was refractory, from a patient treated with antithyroid drugs. This chain connects TRBV29-1 to TRBJ2-2, with TRBD2 matching 13 bases. The DNA of the CDR3 is TGCAGCGCGGGACTAGCGGGATCCGGGGAGCTGTTTTTT. Translating gives CSAGLAGSGELFF.